This T cell receptor (beta chain) was observed in a study of early T cells in non-severe SARS-CoV-2 infection. Study context: Bulk RNA from unsorted whole blood was sequenced; chains were unpaired. Study observations and caveats: Missing private and CD4 specificities, VDJdb matching favored anti-spike CD8 responses.

Individually, cDNA molecules had unique molecular identifiers attached to them. TCRdb used MiXCR to reprocess the 5' RACE reads, holding one entry per CDR3 protein. The sample has over 50,000 distinct CDR3 sequences; 14% to 15% are singletons. The CDR3 totals 16 residues. Losses at the gene ends were 5 bases for V and 1 base for J; bases not matched to a gene: 5. To note about this clonotype: The antigen remains undetermined.

The chain carries TRBV12-3 or TRBV12-4 and TRBJ2-3; 11 positions agree with TRBD2. The sample was whole blood, taken at baseline. This TCR derives from an adult who was a healthcare worker with PCR-confirmed SARS-CoV-2 infection or an uninfected control (not recorded which). The CDR3 nucleotides are TGTGCCAGCAGTCCGACTAGCGGGACGGGCACAGATACGCAGTATTTT. Encoded protein: CASSPTSGTGTDTQYF.